This T cell receptor (beta chain) stems from a study of cytomegalovirus exposure and HLA in healthy donors. Study findings and constraints: Reportedly, cytomegalovirus status was diagnosed with high sensitivity and specificity.

The germline CDR1 and CDR2 sequences are MDHEN and SYDVKM. V lost 3 bases, J lost 5 bases, and 4 bases lay in between. There are 12 residues in the CDR3. As to this clone: As yet, its antigen is unknown.

PCR was performed using 60 Vbeta and 13 Jbeta primers. The method was immunoSEQ multiplex PCR; TCRdb's version includes in-frame clones alone and lacks a portion of them. Of about 190,000 clones in the sample, 79% were seen once. The rearrangement links TRBV28 to TRBJ2-2; D call uncertain. The sequenced sample consisted of PBMCs. This TCR derives from a woman between 18 and 30 years old in good health and CMV-seronegative. The CDR3 DNA reads as TGTGCCAGCAGTTTTAGAACCGGGGAGCTGTTTTTT. Encoded protein: CASSFRTGELFF.